Following are 10 T cell receptor beta chains from one sample sequenced in a study of blood T cell repertoires in COVID-19. Generated by immunoSEQ multiplex PCR, the TCRdb table keeps only in-frame clones and is missing some. The table includes 100,000 to 150,000 clones, around 77% detected once. Sequenced input: peripheral blood. The receptor set was obtained from a man in his 60s with active or convalescent COVID-19.

The chain joins TRBV7-3 to TRBJ2-7, with TRBD2 identical over 7 bases. The germline CDR1 and CDR2 sequences are SGHTA and FQGTGA. This CDR3 contains 14 residues. V was clipped by 2 bases and J by 1 base; unmatched bases: 2. CDR3 DNA sequence: TGTGCCAGCAGCTTATGGGAGGGTTCCTACGAGCAGTACTTC. Residues: CASSLWEGSYEQYF.

This chain links TRBV30 with TRBJ1-1; D remains ambiguous. The V gene lost 1 base and the J gene lost 4 bases, with 4 bases spanning the gap. The CDR3 runs to 11 residues. Germline V CDR1 and CDR2: GTSNPN, SVGIG (reference sequence). The CDR3 DNA is TGTGCCTGGAGTGGTCGCACTGAAGCTTTCTTT. It encodes CAWSGRTEAFF.

This chain links TRBV29-1 with TRBJ2-2, with D perhaps matching TRBD2 (5 bases). This CDR3 is built from 15 residues. The germline gives CDR1 SQVTM, CDR2 ANQGSEA. V gave up 7 bases and J gave up 3 bases, with 18 bases separating them. CDR3 amino acids: CSGRKGGFYTGELFF. CDR3 DNA sequence: TGCAGCGGCCGAAAGGGCGGGTTTTACACCGGGGAGCTGTTTTTT.

CDR3 in DNA: TGTGCCAGCTCACCACCAGGAGGGAGTATCTACGAGCAGTACTTC. The encoded protein is CASSPPGGSIYEQYF. The rearrangement links TRBV18 to TRBJ2-7; D might be TRBD2 (6 bases). Germline CDR1 KGHSH, CDR2 LQKENI. The CDR3 is 15 residues long. V lost 0 bases and J lost 3, with 12 bases in between.

CDR3 region: CASSLLHPQGDQPQHF. CDR3 nucleotide sequence: TGTGCCAGCAGTTTGCTCCACCCTCAAGGGGATCAGCCCCAGCATTTT. The chain employs TRBV28 and TRBJ1-5; possible D gene TRBD1, 5 bases. Germline V lookup: CDR1 MDHEN, CDR2 SYDVKM. The V end lost 3 bases, the J end lost 5 bases, and 17 bases lay between the germline ends. There are 16 residues in the CDR3.

The chain combines TRBV5-1 with TRBJ2-2; 15 nucleotides match TRBD2. This CDR3 spans 16 amino acids. The junction had 6 bases not matched to a gene; V was cut back by 5 bases and J by 7 bases. Germline V lookup: CDR1 SGHRS, CDR2 YFSETQ. The CDR3 here is CASSWTSGRAGGELFF. The CDR3 DNA is TGCGCCAGCAGTTGGACTAGCGGGAGGGCCGGCGGGGAGCTGTTTTTT.

The J gene is TRBJ2-7, the V gene TRBV6-5; 7 bases match TRBD2. Germline V CDR1 and CDR2: MNHEY, SVGAGI. The CDR3 is 13 residues long. After removal of 3 bases from V and 10 bases from J, the junction contained 9 bases not matched to a gene. The CDR3 sequence: CASSYKGRGDQYF. CDR3 coding DNA: TGTGCCAGCAGTTATAAGGGCCGGGGGGATCAGTACTTC.

V usage is TRBV7-9 and J usage is TRBJ2-1; D not resolved. This CDR3 is built from 16 residues. Deletions cut 5 bases from V and 4 bases from J, with 18 bases between. Germline values: CDR1 SEHNR, CDR2 FQNEAQ (reference sequence). The CDR3 region is CASSPDSAKAYNEQFF. CDR3 bases: TGTGCCAGCAGCCCCGACTCTGCGAAAGCATACAATGAGCAGTTCTTC.

For this clone: The limits of the CDR3 on the DNA are not certain, so only TCRdb's listed CDR3 is given. The chain combines TRBV28 with TRBJ1-3. Both ends counted, the CDR3 spans 10 residues. Per germline, CDR1 MDHEN and CDR2 SYDVKM. The CDR3: CATLGNTIYF.

The chain is built from TRBV6-6 and TRBJ2-7, with 9 bases fitting TRBD1. CDR1 is MNHNY and CDR2 is SVGAGI in the germline V gene (reference sequence). V shed 4 bases, J shed 6 bases, and the junction held 10 bases outside the gene matches. This CDR3 is built from 15 residues. CDR3 residues: CASSFSPGTGREQYF. CDR3 sequence (DNA): TGTGCCAGCAGTTTCAGTCCGGGGACAGGGCGCGAGCAGTACTTC.